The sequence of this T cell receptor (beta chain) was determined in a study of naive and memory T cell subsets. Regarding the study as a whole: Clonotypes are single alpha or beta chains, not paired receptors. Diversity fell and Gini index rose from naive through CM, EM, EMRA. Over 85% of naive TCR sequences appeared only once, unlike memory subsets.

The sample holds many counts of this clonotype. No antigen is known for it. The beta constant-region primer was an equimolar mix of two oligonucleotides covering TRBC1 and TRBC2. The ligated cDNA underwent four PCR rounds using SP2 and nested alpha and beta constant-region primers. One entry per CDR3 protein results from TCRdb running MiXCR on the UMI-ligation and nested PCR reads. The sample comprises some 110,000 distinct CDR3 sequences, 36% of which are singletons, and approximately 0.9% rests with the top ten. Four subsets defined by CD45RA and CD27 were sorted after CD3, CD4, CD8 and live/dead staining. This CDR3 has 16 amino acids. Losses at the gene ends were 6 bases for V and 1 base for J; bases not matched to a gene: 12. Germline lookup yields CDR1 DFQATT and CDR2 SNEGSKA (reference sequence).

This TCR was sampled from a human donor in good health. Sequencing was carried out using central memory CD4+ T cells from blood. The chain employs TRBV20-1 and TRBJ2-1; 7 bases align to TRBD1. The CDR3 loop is CSAKHRGGGSYNEQFF. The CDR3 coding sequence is TGCAGTGCCAAACATCGAGGGGGCGGGTCCTACAATGAGCAGTTCTTC.